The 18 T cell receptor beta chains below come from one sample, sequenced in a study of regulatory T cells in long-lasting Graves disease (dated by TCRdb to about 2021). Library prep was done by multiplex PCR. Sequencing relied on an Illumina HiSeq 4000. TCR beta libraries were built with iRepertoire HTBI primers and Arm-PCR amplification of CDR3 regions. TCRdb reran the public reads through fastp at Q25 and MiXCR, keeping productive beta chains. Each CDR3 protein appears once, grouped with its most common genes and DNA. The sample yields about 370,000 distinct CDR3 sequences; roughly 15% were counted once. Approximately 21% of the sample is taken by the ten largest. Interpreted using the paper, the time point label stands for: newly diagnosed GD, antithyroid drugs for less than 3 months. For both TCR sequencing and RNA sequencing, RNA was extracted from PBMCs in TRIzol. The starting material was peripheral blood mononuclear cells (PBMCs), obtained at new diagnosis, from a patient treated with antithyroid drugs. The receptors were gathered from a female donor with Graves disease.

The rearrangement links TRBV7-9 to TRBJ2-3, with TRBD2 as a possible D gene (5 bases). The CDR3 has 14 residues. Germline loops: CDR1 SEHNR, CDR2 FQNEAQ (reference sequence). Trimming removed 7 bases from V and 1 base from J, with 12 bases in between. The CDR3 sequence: CASILRERTDTQYF. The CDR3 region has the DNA TGTGCCAGCATCCTAAGGGAGCGCACAGATACGCAGTATTTT.

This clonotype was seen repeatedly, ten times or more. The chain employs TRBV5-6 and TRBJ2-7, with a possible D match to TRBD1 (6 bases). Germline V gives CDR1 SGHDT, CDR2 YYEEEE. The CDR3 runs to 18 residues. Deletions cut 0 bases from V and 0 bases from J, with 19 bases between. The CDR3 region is CASSLEGRGASTSYEQYF. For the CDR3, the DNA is TGTGCCAGCAGCTTGGAGGGCAGGGGAGCTTCCACCTCCTACGAGCAGTACTTC.

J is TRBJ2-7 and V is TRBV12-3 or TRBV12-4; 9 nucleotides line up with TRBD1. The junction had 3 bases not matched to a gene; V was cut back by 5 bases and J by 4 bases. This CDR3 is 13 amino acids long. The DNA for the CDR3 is TGTGCCAGCAGTACCGGGACAGGGTACGAGCAGTACTTC. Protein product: CASSTGTGYEQYF.

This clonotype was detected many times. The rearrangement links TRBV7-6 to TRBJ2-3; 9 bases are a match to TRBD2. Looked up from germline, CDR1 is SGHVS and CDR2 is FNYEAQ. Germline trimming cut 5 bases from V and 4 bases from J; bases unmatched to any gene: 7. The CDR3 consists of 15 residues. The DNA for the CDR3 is TGTGCCAGCAGCCAAAGTAGCGGGAGCGCAGATACGCAGTATTTT. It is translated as CASSQSSGSADTQYF.

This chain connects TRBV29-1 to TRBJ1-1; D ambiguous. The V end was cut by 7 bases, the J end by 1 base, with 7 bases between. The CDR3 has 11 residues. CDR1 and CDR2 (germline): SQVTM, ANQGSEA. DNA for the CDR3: TGCAGCGCCTCGGAGAACACTGAAGCTTTCTTT. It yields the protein CSASENTEAFF.

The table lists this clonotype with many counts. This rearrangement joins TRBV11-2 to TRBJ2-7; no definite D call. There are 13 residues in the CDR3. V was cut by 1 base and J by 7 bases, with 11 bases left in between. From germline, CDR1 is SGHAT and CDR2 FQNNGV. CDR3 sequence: CASSLVTLGEQYF. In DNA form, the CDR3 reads TGTGCCAGCAGCTTAGTTACTTTGGGGGAGCAGTACTTC.

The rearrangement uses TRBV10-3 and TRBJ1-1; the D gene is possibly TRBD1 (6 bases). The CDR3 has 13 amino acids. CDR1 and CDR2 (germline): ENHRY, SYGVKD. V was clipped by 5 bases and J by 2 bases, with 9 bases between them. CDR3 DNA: TGTGCCATCAGTAGGGGGGGAAACACTGAAGCTTTCTTT. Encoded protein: CAISRGGNTEAFF.

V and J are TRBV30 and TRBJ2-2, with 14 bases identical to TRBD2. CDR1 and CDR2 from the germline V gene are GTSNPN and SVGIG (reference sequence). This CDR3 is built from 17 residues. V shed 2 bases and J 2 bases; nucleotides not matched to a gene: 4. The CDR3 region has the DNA TGTGCCTGGAGTTTGACTAGCGGGAGGGCTAACACCGGGGAGCTGTTTTTT. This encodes CAWSLTSGRANTGELFF.

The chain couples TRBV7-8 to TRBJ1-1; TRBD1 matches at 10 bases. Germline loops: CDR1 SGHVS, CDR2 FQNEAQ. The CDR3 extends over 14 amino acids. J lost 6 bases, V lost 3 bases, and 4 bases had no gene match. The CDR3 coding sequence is TGTGCCAGCAGCTTCCGGGACAGGGGACCTGAAGCTTTCTTT. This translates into CASSFRDRGPEAFF.

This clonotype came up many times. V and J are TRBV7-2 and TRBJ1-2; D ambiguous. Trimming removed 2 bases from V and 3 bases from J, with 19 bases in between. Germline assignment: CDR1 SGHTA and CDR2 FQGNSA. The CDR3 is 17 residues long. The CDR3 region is CASSLFVTATADYGYTF. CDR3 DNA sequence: TGTGCCAGCAGCTTATTTGTGACGGCGACTGCGGACTATGGCTACACCTTC.

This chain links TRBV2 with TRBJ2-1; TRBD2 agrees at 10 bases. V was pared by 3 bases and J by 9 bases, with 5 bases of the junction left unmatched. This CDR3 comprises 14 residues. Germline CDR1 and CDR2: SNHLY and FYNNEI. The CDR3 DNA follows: TGTGCCAGCAGTGACCAGCGGGGGGGCGGTGAGCAGTTCTTC. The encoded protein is CASSDQRGGGEQFF.

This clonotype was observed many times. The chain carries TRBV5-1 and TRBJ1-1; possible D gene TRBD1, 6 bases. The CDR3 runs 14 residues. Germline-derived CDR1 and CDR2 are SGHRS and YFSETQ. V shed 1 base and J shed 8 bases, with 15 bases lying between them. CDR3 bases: TGCGCCAGCAGCTTGCAGGGGCGCGGAGGCGAAGCTTTCTTT. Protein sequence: CASSLQGRGGEAFF.

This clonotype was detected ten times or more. In nucleotides, the CDR3 is TGTGCCAGCAGTTTAGGGACAGGGGGCGGTCAGCCCCAGCATTTT. Translated, it gives CASSLGTGGGQPQHF. This chain links TRBV12-3 or TRBV12-4 with TRBJ1-5; 11 bases match TRBD1. This CDR3 region has 15 residues. The trim removed 1 base at V and 6 bases at J, leaving 2 bases unmatched.

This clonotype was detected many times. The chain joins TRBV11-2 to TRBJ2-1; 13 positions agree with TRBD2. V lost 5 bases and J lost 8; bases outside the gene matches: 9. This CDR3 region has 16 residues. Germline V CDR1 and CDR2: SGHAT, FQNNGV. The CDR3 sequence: CASSLGTSGEGDEQFF. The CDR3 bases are TGTGCCAGCAGCCTCGGGACTAGCGGGGAGGGCGATGAGCAGTTCTTC.

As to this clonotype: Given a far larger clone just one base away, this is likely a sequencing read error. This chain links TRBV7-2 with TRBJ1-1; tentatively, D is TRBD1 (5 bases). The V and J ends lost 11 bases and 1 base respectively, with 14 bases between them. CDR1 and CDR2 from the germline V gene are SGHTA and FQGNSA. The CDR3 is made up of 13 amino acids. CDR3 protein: CACGRDQNTEAFF. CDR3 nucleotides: TGTGCCTGCGGCAGGGACCAGAACACTGAAGCTTTCTTT.

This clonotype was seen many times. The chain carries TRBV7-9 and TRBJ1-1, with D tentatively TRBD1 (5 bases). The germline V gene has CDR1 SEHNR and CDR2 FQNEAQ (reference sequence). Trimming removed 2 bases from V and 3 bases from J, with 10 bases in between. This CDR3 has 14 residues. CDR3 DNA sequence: TGTGCCAGCAGCTTATGGGGGGGGGACACTGAAGCTTTCTTT. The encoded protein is CASSLWGGDTEAFF.

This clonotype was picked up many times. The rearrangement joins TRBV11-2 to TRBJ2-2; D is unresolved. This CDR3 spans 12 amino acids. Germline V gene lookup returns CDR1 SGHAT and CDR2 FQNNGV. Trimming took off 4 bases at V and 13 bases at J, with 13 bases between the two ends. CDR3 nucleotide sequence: TGTGCCAGCAGCTCGCGAAACACGGGGCTGTTTTTT. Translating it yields CASSSRNTGLFF.

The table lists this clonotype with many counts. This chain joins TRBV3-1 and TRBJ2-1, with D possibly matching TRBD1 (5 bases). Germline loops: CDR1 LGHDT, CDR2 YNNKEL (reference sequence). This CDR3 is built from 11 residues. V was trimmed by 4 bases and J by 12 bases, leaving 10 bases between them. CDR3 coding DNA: TGTGCCAGCAGCCTGGGGCCCGGGCAGTTCTTC. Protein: CASSLGPGQFF.